This TCR beta chain was retrieved from a study of CD8+ T cells in alopecia areata (dated by TCRdb to between 2017 and 2018). With regard to the full study: Treated patients were enrolled in an open-label pilot trial of oral tofacitinib at 5 to 10 mg twice daily for moderate-to-severe alopecia areata. To study T cell clonal expansion in alopecia areata, the researchers applied high-throughput TCRbeta sequencing to both the C3H/HeJ mouse model and human patients. Patients on tofacitinib were biopsied at baseline and after 4 and 24 weeks of treatment, and several of the patients also had a later scalp biopsy. TCRbeta CDR3 regions were amplified by immunoSEQ multiplex PCR with 35 Vbeta forward and 13 Jbeta reverse primers. Scalp clonality was compared across normal scalp (n=4), patchy alopecia areata scalp (n=8), and alopecia totalis/universalis scalp (n=8). On the human side, TCRbeta sequencing was run on scalp tissue and on sorted CD4+ and CD8+ peripheral blood T cells from healthy controls and from alopecia areata patients with either patchy or totalis/universalis disease. Patients received tofacitinib for 6 to 18 months and were then followed off drug for 6 months to check for delayed response and recurrence. RNA was extracted with the PAXgene miRNA kit for fixed scalp, the miRNeasy kit for PBMCs, and the RNeasy kit for mouse skin.

Counted from cysteine to phenylalanine, this CDR3 has 15 amino acids. Of all the DNA, just the CDR3 is kept, 45 bases in frame from base 1. For CDR1 and CDR2, the germline V gene (reference sequence) lists MNHNY and SVGAGI. Here V drops 4 bases and J drops 6 bases, and the junction holds 6 bases not matched to any gene. Receptor amplification or capture employed the immunoSEQ multiplex PCR assay. To provide template for TCR sequencing, every sample had RNA extracted and reverse transcribed into cDNA. SuperScript III was used for first-strand cDNA synthesis, primed with a 2:1 mix of oligo-dT and random hexamers. A synthetic immune receptor repertoire was used to measure amplification bias, and any remaining bias was corrected computationally. Regarding the original processing steps: After raw reads were preprocessed to remove errors, the CDR3 was defined following IMGT conventions as running from the conserved cysteine to phenylalanine. Clonality was computed as 1 minus the Shannon entropy, with the entropy normalized by log2 of the number of productive unique TCRs. CD4 or CD8 identity of scalp clones was inferred by cross-referencing scalp TCRbeta sequences with sorted blood CD4 and CD8 repertoires. Held by TCRdb, this immuneACCESS table contains in-frame sequences only and omits some clones. Under half of the omission traces to an unresolved V gene where checked; the cause of the rest is unknown. From that table come the V and J calls and clone size; the DNA was used to work out D and trimming. In this sample the table shows some 130,000 clones, 45% to 50% of which occur a single time. The top ten constitute approximately 18% of the sample.

The intended sense of this specimen's time point label: baseline before oral tofacitinib. Lesional scalp punch biopsies and peripheral blood were collected from alopecia areata patients. PBMCs were separated by density centrifugation and stained for CD3, CD4 and CD8, after which CD4+ and CD8+ T cells were sorted on a FACSAria. Overall study outcomes, separate from this receptor: Shared TCR sequences between patients were less evident than in mice, which may be partly attributable to HLA diversity in the patient population. Lesional scalp, especially in alopecia totalis/universalis, showed higher clonality and more expanded CD8+ clones than normal scalp, suggesting antigenic drive. Unlike mouse skin, where gammadelta T cells dominate, normal human skin contains resident alphabeta T cells that get sequenced too, which complicates analysis of the scalp TCR repertoire.

This clone came up a few times. Which antigen it targets is not known. No qualities accompany the bases; no much larger clone lies one base away. The chain is encoded by TRBV6-6 joined to TRBJ1-6; a stretch of 7 junction bases matches TRBD1. The clonotype comes from a human donor with alopecia areata. The sample consisted of CD8+ T cells sorted from blood, taken at week 0. The bases are TGTGCCAGCAGTTCAGGACAGGAGGGTAATTCACCCCTCCACTTT. Translated, this gives CASSSGQEGNSPLHF.